This T cell receptor (beta chain) was profiled in a study of T cells expressing NK-cell markers. Study summary: HCMV seropositivity marked most of the eight sequenced donors; one was seronegative.

cDNA encoding TCR beta was synthesized via 5'RACE template switching incorporating UMIs. TCRdb reprocessed the 5' RACE reads and stores each CDR3 protein as one record, lacking DNA. The table lists almost 450,000 distinct CDR3 sequences, with 7.3% in the top ten. CDR1 and CDR2 from the germline V gene are SGHDT and YYEEEE. The CDR3 loop spans 19 amino acids. The clonotype originates from a woman between 18 and 70 years old in good health. The chain has TRBV5-6 and TRBJ1-1; TCRdb names TRBD1, which stays unverified in the absence of DNA. The sample comprised blood T cells: a sorted CD56 or NKG2C T cell subset, CD4+ or CD8+ T cells, or bulk PBMC T cells (not recorded which). CDR3 sequence reads: CASSYPPLGTLTGGLEAFF.